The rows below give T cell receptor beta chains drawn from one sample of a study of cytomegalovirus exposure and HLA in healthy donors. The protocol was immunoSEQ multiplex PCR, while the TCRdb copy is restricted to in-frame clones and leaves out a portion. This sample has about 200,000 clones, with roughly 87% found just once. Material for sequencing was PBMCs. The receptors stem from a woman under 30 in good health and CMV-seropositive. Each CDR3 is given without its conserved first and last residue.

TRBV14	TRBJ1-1	ASKRTGKRNTEAF
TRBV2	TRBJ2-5	ASSRETQY
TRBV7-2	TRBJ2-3	ASSRAGGFTDTQY
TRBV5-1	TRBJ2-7	ASGRDLFYEQY
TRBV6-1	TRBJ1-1	ASSPDRLNTEAF
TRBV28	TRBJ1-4	ASRQYGTGHEKLF
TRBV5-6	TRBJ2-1	ASSLARTSSYNEQF
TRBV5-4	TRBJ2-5	ASSLGSSKETQY
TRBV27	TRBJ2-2	ASSHIHRTGGTGELF
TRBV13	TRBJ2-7	ASSSQSLRRGSYEQY
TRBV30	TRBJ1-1	AWSVDPGTWNTEAF
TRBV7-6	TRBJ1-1	ASSHHRLWGNTEAF
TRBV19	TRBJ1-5	ASTPTAYSNQPQH
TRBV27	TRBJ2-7	ASSLRGFEAYEQY
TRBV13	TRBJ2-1	ASSSSPDEQF
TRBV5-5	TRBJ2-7	ASSLDHYEQY
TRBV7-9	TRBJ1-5	ASSSTGNQPQH
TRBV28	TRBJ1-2	ASSWPLGAYYGYT
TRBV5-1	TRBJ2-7	ASTLGGSSPEQY
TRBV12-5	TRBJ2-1	ASGLGGYSYNEQF
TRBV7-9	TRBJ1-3	ASSGGGRAINGNTIY
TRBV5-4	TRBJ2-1	ASSPGGRYEQF
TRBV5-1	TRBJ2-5	ASSSTGGLGETQY
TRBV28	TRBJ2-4	ASKLEGGINIQY
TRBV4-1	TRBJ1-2	ASSQVQGAIHYGYT
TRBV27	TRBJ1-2	ASRQGLYGYT
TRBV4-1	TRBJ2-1	ASSQDIEREFPYNEQF
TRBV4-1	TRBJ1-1	ASSQGIQGYTEAF
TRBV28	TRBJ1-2	ASSLLRDRAEGYT
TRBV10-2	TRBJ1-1	ASSESGTEAF
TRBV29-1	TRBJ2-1	TAGEMSYNEQF
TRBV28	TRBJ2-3	ASSLGTSGKTTDTQY
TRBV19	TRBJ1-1	ASSTRTGGTKDTEAF
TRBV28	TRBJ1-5	ASSSVPGQGHQPQH
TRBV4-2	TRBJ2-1	ASSQTYPDYGVYNEQF
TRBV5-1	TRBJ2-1	ASRASGRTYNEQF
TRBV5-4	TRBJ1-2	ASSLGQGDGYT
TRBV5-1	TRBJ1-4	ASSLGTGTGYEKLF
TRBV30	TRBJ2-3	AWSTGDSTDTQY
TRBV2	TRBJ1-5	ASFQGAYSNQPQH
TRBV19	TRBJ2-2	ASRAVSGSGGELF
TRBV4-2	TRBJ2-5	ASSPRGGRQETQY
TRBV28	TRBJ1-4	ASSPQDATNEKLF
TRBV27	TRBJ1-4	ASSQAPGQGGRKLF
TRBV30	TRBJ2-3	AWSVLGQLTDTQY
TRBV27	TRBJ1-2	ASSHSPTGGPYGYT
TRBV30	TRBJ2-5	AWESTGGIQETQY
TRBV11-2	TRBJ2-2	ASSMGQGAGNTGELF
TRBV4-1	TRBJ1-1	ASSQVGGFAEAF
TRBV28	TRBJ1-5	ASRHTYRGSNQPQH
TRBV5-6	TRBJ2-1	ASSSGQLLLSNEQF
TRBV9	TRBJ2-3	ASSVSRAGLAGSTDTQY
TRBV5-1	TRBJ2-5	ASSPGTSGTRETQY
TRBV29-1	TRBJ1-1	SVRTAGGGTEAF